This TCR beta chain was found in a study of PD-1 and CTLA-4 blockade in melanoma. Sequenced by immunoSEQ multiplex PCR; TCRdb stores in-frame clones only, minus some. This sample has about 21,000 clones, with 70% to 90% found just once. V was shortened by 5 bases and J by 3 bases, with 8 bases between the two germline ends. The CDR3 has 12 amino acids. The germline CDR1 and CDR2 sequences are SGHRS and YFSETQ. This receptor was taken from a human donor with melanoma. The source was CD8+ T cells from peripheral blood, collected before anti-PD-1 treatment. The chain couples TRBV5-1 to TRBJ1-1; D may be TRBD1 (6 bases). The CDR3 sequence is CASREGDTEAFF. In DNA, the CDR3 is TGCGCCAGCAGGGAGGGGGACACTGAAGCTTTCTTT.